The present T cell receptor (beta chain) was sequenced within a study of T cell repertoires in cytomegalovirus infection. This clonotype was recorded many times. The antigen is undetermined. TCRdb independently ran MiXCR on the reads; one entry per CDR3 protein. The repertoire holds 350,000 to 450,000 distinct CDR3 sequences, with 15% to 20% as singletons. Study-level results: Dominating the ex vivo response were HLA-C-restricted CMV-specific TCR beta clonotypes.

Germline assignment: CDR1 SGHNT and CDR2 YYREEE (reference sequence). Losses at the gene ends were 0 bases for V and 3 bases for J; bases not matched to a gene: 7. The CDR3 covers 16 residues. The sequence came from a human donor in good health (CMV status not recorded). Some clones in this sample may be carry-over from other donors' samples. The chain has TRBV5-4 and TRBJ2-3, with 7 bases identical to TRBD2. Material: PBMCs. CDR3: CASSLGSAGTTDTQYF. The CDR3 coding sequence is TGTGCCAGCAGCTTGGGATCAGCGGGGACGACAGATACGCAGTATTTT. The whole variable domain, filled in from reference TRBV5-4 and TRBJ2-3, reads ETGVTQSPTHLIKTRGQQVTLRCSSQSGHNTVSWYQQALGQGPQFIFQYYREEENGRGNFPPRFSGLQFPNYSSELNVNALELDDSALYLCASSLGSAGTTDTQYFGPGTRLTVL.